The 32 T cell receptor beta chains presented below share a single source sample, sequenced in a study of blood T cell repertoires in COVID-19. Measured with immunoSEQ multiplex PCR; TCRdb has only the in-frame clones, and not every one. The sample contains 300,000 to 350,000 clones, around 90% of which appear only once. Input material: peripheral blood. The receptor source for this set is a woman aged 60-75 years with COVID-19, enrolled during active disease.

The rearrangement uses TRBV25-1 and TRBJ1-5; 11 bases match TRBD1. CDR3 size: 16 residues. Germline trimming cut 3 bases from V and 4 bases from J; bases unmatched to any gene: 5. Germline V gives CDR1 MGHDK, CDR2 SYGVNS. In DNA, the CDR3 is TGTGCCAGCAGTGAGGGAGGGACAGGGGGAAATCAGCCCCAGCATTTT. It codes for CASSEGGTGGNQPQHF. Full variable domain (remainder filled in from reference TRBV25-1 and TRBJ1-5): EADIYQTPRYLVIGTGKKITLECSQTMGHDKMYWYQQDPGMELHLIHYSYGVNSTEKGDLSSESTVSRIRTEHFPLTLESARPSHTSQYLCASSEGGTGGNQPQHFGDGTRLSIL.

CDR3 residues: CASSLKGQGALGEQFF. Here the CDR3 DNA reads TGTGCCAGCAGCTTAAAGGGACAGGGGGCTCTTGGTGAGCAGTTCTTC. The rearrangement uses TRBV7-9 and TRBJ2-1, with 12 bases matching TRBD1. Germline CDR1 is SEHNR and CDR2 is FQNEAQ (reference sequence). The V gene end was trimmed by 2 bases and the J gene end by 9 bases; junction bases not matched to a gene: 8. The CDR3 is 16 residues long. The whole variable domain, filled in from reference TRBV7-9 and TRBJ2-1, reads DTGVSQNPRHKITKRGQNVTFRCDPISEHNRLYWYRQTLGQGPEFLTYFQNEAQLEKSRLLSDRFSAERPKGSFSTLEIQRTEQGDSAMYLCASSLKGQGALGEQFFGPGTRLTVL.

V usage is TRBV2 and J usage is TRBJ2-1; TRBD1 matches 7 bases. Looked up from germline, CDR1 is SNHLY and CDR2 is FYNNEI. The CDR3 runs 11 residues. With V trimmed by 9 bases and J by 14 bases, 10 bases remained unmatched. The CDR3 region has the DNA TGTGCCAGGAACGGACAGGCCGGAAAGTTCTTC. It yields the protein CARNGQAGKFF.

This chain connects TRBV6-1 to TRBJ2-3; TRBD1 agrees at 7 bases. After removal of 4 bases from V and 1 base from J, the junction contained 8 bases not matched to a gene. CDR1 and CDR2 (germline): MNHNS, SASEGT. The CDR3 is 16 residues long. For the CDR3, the DNA is TGTGCCAGCAGTGCCCAACAGGGGATCCGCACAGATACGCAGTATTTT. Amino acid sequence: CASSAQQGIRTDTQYF.

The chain carries TRBV4-2 and TRBJ1-2, with 7 bases aligning to TRBD1. V was pared by 3 bases and J by 8 bases, with 9 bases of the junction left unmatched. Germline CDR1 reads LGHNA; CDR2 reads YNFKEQ. The CDR3 extends over 14 amino acids. The CDR3 here is CASSQVDRVGGYTF. In nucleotides, the CDR3 is TGTGCCAGCAGCCAGGTCGACAGGGTAGGCGGCTACACCTTC.

The V call is TRBV29-1, the J call TRBJ2-1, with D maybe TRBD2 (5 bases). Trimming pared 4 bases from V and 7 bases from J, leaving 17 bases between. The CDR3 length is 14 residues. Germline CDR1 SQVTM, CDR2 ANQGSEA. This chain's CDR3 is CSVGRPPEGNEQFF. The CDR3 coding sequence is TGCAGCGTTGGAAGGCCTCCCGAGGGTAATGAGCAGTTCTTC.

V and J are TRBV29-1 and TRBJ1-2; 8 bases fit TRBD1. Germline values: CDR1 SQVTM, CDR2 ANQGSEA. This CDR3 spans 13 amino acids. V dropped 7 bases and J dropped 1; count of bases not matched to a gene: 5. The CDR3 DNA follows: TGCAGCGCCCTGACAGGGGTTAACTATGGCTACACCTTC. This sequence encodes CSALTGVNYGYTF.

The chain combines TRBV19 with TRBJ2-7; a possible D gene is TRBD1 (5 bases). The CDR3 loop spans 14 amino acids. The germline gives CDR1 LNHDA, CDR2 SQIVND (reference sequence). The germline V and J ends were trimmed by 3 bases and 4 bases, with 13 bases remaining between them. CDR3 sequence: CASSIKGARYEQYF. CDR3 in DNA: TGTGCCAGTAGTATCAAAGGGGCTAGGTACGAGCAGTACTTC.

The rearrangement joins TRBV18 to TRBJ1-2; D gene unclear. CDR1 and CDR2 from the germline V gene are KGHSH and LQKENI. This CDR3 spans 15 amino acids. V was shortened by 3 bases and J by 10 bases, with 21 bases between the two germline ends. Written as DNA, the CDR3 is TGTGCCAGCTCACCCAATAGGGAGACACTACTGAACTACACCTTC. Amino acid sequence: CASSPNRETLLNYTF.

This rearrangement joins TRBV7-2 to TRBJ1-5, with 7 nucleotides matching TRBD1. Germline V gene data show CDR1 as SGHTA and CDR2 as FQGNSA. The J segment lost 3 bases and the V segment lost 6 bases, leaving 8 bases of the junction unmatched. This CDR3 region has 15 residues. The CDR3 nucleotides are TGTGCCAGCAGGGCGACAGGGAAGCTCAATCAGCCCCAGCATTTT. The encoded protein is CASRATGKLNQPQHF.

The rearrangement joins TRBV11-2 to TRBJ2-1, with TRBD1 as a possible D gene (6 bases). Germline V gene sequence: CDR1 SGHAT, CDR2 FQNNGV. The CDR3 loop spans 14 amino acids. V lost 7 bases and J lost 2, with 12 bases in between. The CDR3 is CASTPGTPYNEQFF. DNA of the CDR3: TGTGCCAGCACCCCCGGGACACCCTACAATGAGCAGTTCTTC.

The chain employs TRBV15 and TRBJ1-1, with 8 bases identical to TRBD1. With V trimmed by 1 base and J by 3 bases, 1 base remained unmatched. The germline V gene has CDR1 LNHNV and CDR2 YYDKDF (reference sequence). The CDR3 is 14 amino acids. CDR3 bases: TGTGCCACCAGCAGAGGACAGGGGCACACTGAAGCTTTCTTT. Its protein is CATSRGQGHTEAFF.

This clone was observed a few times. The chain joins TRBV2 to TRBJ1-1, with 9 bases identical to TRBD1. The J segment lost 6 bases and the V segment lost 6 bases, leaving 5 bases of the junction unmatched. This CDR3 has 13 amino acids. Germline-derived CDR1 and CDR2 are SNHLY and FYNNEI. The CDR3 DNA sequence: TGTGCCAGCAGGGGACAGGGTTGGTCTGAAGCTTTCTTT. Translation: CASRGQGWSEAFF.

The chain employs TRBV5-4 and TRBJ2-7; the D gene is possibly TRBD2 (5 bases). The V end lost 0 bases, the J end lost 0 bases, and 16 bases lay between the germline ends. CDR1 is SGHNT and CDR2 is YYREEE in the germline V gene (reference sequence). This CDR3 region has 17 residues. The CDR3 protein is CASSLAGGLSSSYEQYF. For the CDR3, the DNA is TGTGCCAGCAGCTTGGCCGGAGGCTTATCCAGCTCCTACGAGCAGTACTTC. The full variable domain, in which reference TRBV5-4 and TRBJ2-7 provide the parts outside the CDR3, is ETGVTQSPTHLIKTRGQQVTLRCSSQSGHNTVSWYQQALGQGPQFIFQYYREEENGRGNFPPRFSGLQFPNYSSELNVNALELDDSALYLCASSLAGGLSSSYEQYFGPGTRLTVT.

V usage is TRBV5-1 and J usage is TRBJ1-1, with 9 bases fitting TRBD1. Germline-derived CDR1 and CDR2 are SGHRS and YFSETQ. The CDR3 totals 14 residues. Germline trimming cut 4 bases from V and 5 bases from J; bases unmatched to any gene: 6. CDR3 amino acids: CASSGTGLGTEAFF. DNA for the CDR3: TGCGCCAGCAGCGGGACAGGGTTGGGGACTGAAGCTTTCTTT.

V is TRBV14 and J is TRBJ2-3, with 8 bases fitting TRBD2. This CDR3 is 15 amino acids long. CDR1 SGHDN and CDR2 FVKESK come from the germline V gene. Trimming removed 0 bases from V and 8 bases from J; junction bases left unmatched: 7. The CDR3 protein is CASSQDIGGAGTQYF. Written as DNA, the CDR3 is TGTGCCAGCAGCCAAGATATCGGGGGGGCCGGTACGCAGTATTTT.

V and J are TRBV5-1 and TRBJ1-1; the match to TRBD1 covers 9 bases. The germline gives CDR1 SGHRS, CDR2 YFSETQ. J gave up 0 bases and V 1 base, and 7 bases lay outside the gene matches. CDR3 length equals 17 residues. CDR3 sequence (DNA): TGCGCCAGCAGCTTGTCTCCGGGACAGGGATTGAACACTGAAGCTTTCTTT. The encoded protein is CASSLSPGQGLNTEAFF.

The genes are TRBV19 and TRBJ1-5; D may be TRBD1 (5 bases). CDR1 and CDR2 (germline): LNHDA, SQIVND (reference sequence). V lost 3 bases and J 6 bases, leaving 9 bases between the germline ends. This CDR3 is built from 13 residues. CDR3: CASSMDISQPQHF. As DNA, the CDR3 is TGTGCCAGTAGTATGGACATAAGTCAGCCCCAGCATTTT.

On this clone itself: Here the CDR3 omits its conserved ending phenylalanine or tryptophan, so a read error is the likely source. V and J are TRBV3-1 (or the pseudogene TRBV3-2) and TRBJ2-7; D is possibly TRBD1 (6 bases). The length of the CDR3 is 14 residues. Germline V CDR1 and CDR2: LGHDT, YNNKEL (reference sequence). With 3 bases removed from V and 5 bases from J, the gap between germline ends came to 14 bases. CDR3 DNA: TGTGCCAGCAGCCATTATCTTAGGGGGAACGAGCAGTACCTC. Translation: CASSHYLRGNEQYL.

This chain uses TRBV5-1 with TRBJ1-4; 9 nucleotides line up with TRBD1. The CDR3 has 16 amino acids. Germline CDR1 reads SGHRS; CDR2 reads YFSETQ. The V and J ends lost 0 bases and 8 bases, in that order; junction bases with no gene match: 8. CDR3: CASSLALQGAGEKLFF. CDR3 nucleotides: TGCGCCAGCAGCTTGGCCTTACAGGGGGCAGGAGAAAAACTGTTTTTT.

The chain has TRBV7-2 and TRBJ1-3; 8 bases map to TRBD1. With 2 bases clipped from V and 3 bases from J, the junction kept 3 bases outside the gene matches. Germline lookup yields CDR1 SGHTA and CDR2 FQGNSA. This CDR3 has 15 residues. The CDR3 region is CASSLYRGSGNTIYF. CDR3 bases: TGTGCCAGCAGCTTATACAGGGGGAGTGGAAACACCATATATTTT.

The CDR3 spells CASSIAASYNEQFF. The CDR3 nucleotides are TGTGCCAGTAGTATCGCGGCCTCCTACAATGAGCAGTTCTTC. The V and J genes are TRBV19 and TRBJ2-1; D is undetermined. The CDR3 contains 14 residues. Per germline, CDR1 LNHDA and CDR2 SQIVND (reference sequence). Trimming removed 3 bases from V and 0 bases from J, with 6 bases in between.

The chain is built from TRBV5-1 and TRBJ1-4, with TRBD1 matching 9 bases. This CDR3 comprises 18 residues. V was clipped by 4 bases and J by 5 bases; unmatched bases: 15. Per the germline V gene, CDR1 is SGHRS and CDR2 is YFSETQ. CDR3 DNA: TGCGCCAGCAGCCCGACAACCGGGACAGGGAGGGCCAATGAAAAACTGTTTTTT. It yields the protein CASSPTTGTGRANEKLFF.

The rearrangement joins TRBV28 to TRBJ2-1, with 11 bases matching TRBD1. CDR1 and CDR2 from the germline V gene are MDHEN and SYDVKM. Germline trimming cut 7 bases from V and 7 bases from J; bases unmatched to any gene: 6. The CDR3 loop spans 14 amino acids. The DNA of the CDR3 is TGTGCCAGCACAGGGACAGGGGGTATTAATGAGCAGTTCTTC. Translating it yields CASTGTGGINEQFF.

This clone was picked up one time. The chain carries TRBV18 and TRBJ1-6; D is perhaps TRBD1 (5 bases). V dropped 4 bases and J dropped 4 bases, with 11 bases sitting between them. Per germline, CDR1 KGHSH and CDR2 LQKENI. This CDR3 has 15 residues. CDR3 loop: CASSRSGGYNSPLHF. DNA for the CDR3: TGTGCCAGCTCACGATCCGGGGGGTATAATTCACCCCTCCACTTT.

The chain combines TRBV5-1 with TRBJ2-1; TRBD2 matches 8 bases. The germline CDR1 and CDR2 sequences are SGHRS and YFSETQ. The CDR3 loop spans 15 amino acids. V shed 2 bases, J shed 4 bases, and the junction held 5 bases outside the gene matches. The CDR3 protein is CASSLTSGAYNEQFF. The CDR3 region has the DNA TGCGCCAGCAGCTTAACTAGCGGAGCATACAATGAGCAGTTCTTC. The entire variable domain, with the rest obtained from reference TRBV5-1 and TRBJ2-1, is as follows: KAGVTQTPRYLIKTRGQQVTLSCSPISGHRSVSWYQQTPGQGLQFLFEYFSETQRNKGNFPGRFSGRQFSNSRSEMNVSTLELGDSALYLCASSLTSGAYNEQFFGPGTRLTVL.

The rearrangement joins TRBV5-1 to TRBJ2-5; no clear D. CDR1 and CDR2 (germline): SGHRS, YFSETQ. With 4 bases removed from V and 1 base from J, the gap between germline ends came to 14 bases. The CDR3 spans 15 residues. CDR3 loop: CASSPMTTFQETQYF. The DNA of the CDR3 is TGCGCCAGCAGCCCTATGACAACGTTCCAAGAGACCCAGTACTTC. The variable domain in full, with the rest retrieved from reference TRBV5-1 and TRBJ2-5, is KAGVTQTPRYLIKTRGQQVTLSCSPISGHRSVSWYQQTPGQGLQFLFEYFSETQRNKGNFPGRFSGRQFSNSRSEMNVSTLELGDSALYLCASSPMTTFQETQYFGPGTRLLVL.

The chain links TRBV5-6 to TRBJ2-2, with 12 bases matching TRBD1. The junction had 10 bases not matched to a gene; V was cut back by 3 bases and J by 7 bases. CDR3 size: 17 residues. Germline CDR1 SGHDT, CDR2 YYEEEE. The CDR3, as DNA: TGTGCCAGCAGCTCCTCCGGGACAGGGGGCATTATCGGGGAGCTGTTTTTT. This sequence encodes CASSSSGTGGIIGELFF.

This chain joins TRBV29-1 and TRBJ2-5; D uncertain. CDR3 length equals 13 residues. The ends were cut back, 5 bases at V and 7 bases at J, with 17 bases in the middle. The V gene's germline CDR1 is SQVTM and CDR2 ANQGSEA. CDR3 DNA: TGCAGCGTTTTTTTCCCCTATAACGGGACCCAGTACTTC. Residues: CSVFFPYNGTQYF.

V usage is TRBV19 and J usage is TRBJ1-3; D is unclear. This CDR3 spans 12 amino acids. V dropped 3 bases and J dropped 4 bases, with 4 bases sitting between them. Germline-derived CDR1 and CDR2 are LNHDA and SQIVND (reference sequence). The CDR3 region has the DNA TGTGCCAGTAGTATGCAGGGAAACACCATATATTTT. Its protein product is CASSMQGNTIYF. The whole variable domain, filled in from reference TRBV19 and TRBJ1-3, reads DGGITQSPKYLFRKEGQNVTLSCEQNLNHDAMYWYRQDPGQGLRLIYYSQIVNDFQKGDIAEGYSVSREKKESFPLTVTSAQKNPTAFYLCASSMQGNTIYFGEGSWLTVV.

The chain uses TRBV19 and TRBJ1-1; no clear D gene. There are 12 residues in the CDR3. Trimming cost V 2 bases and J 7 bases, with 8 bases left between them. CDR1 is LNHDA and CDR2 is SQIVND in the germline V gene (reference sequence). CDR3 loop: CASSIRRSEAFF. CDR3 DNA: TGTGCCAGTAGTATAAGGAGGAGTGAAGCTTTCTTT.

This chain joins TRBV4-2 and TRBJ2-3; weak D call: TRBD2 (6 bases). The CDR3 contains 17 residues. Germline CDR1 and CDR2: LGHNA and YNFKEQ. V lost 0 bases and J 1 base, leaving 14 bases between the germline ends. This chain's CDR3 is CASSQDGAGYGTDTQYF. DNA of the CDR3: TGTGCCAGCAGCCAAGATGGGGCGGGGTACGGCACAGATACGCAGTATTTT.